These T cell receptor beta chains were read from a single sample in a study of beta chain features in type 1 diabetes. Clones were sequenced by immunoSEQ multiplex PCR, and TCRdb holds only the in-frame ones, with some missing. The sample lists about 240,000 clones, approximately 13% occurring once. The specimen was naive CD4+ T cells from blood. The receptors stem from a young man with type 1 diabetes. The CDR3 runs from the conserved cysteine through the conserved F or W. The order of the fields is D gene, J gene, V gene, clone size, CDR3 protein, CDR3 DNA. The D gene is left open where the match is weak. Clone size appears in some rows only: once, few, many, or a class for an expanded clone.

NA	TRBJ2-1	TRBV5-4	few	CASSLEGGLNEQFF	TGTGCCAGCAGCTTGGAAGGCGGGTTGAATGAGCAGTTCTTC
NA	TRBJ2-7	TRBV5-1	NA	CASSSTSYEQYF	TGCGCCAGCAGCTCTACGTCCTACGAGCAGTACTTC
TRBD1	TRBJ1-1	TRBV18	once	CASSPKGADSYTEAFF	TGTGCCAGCTCACCAAAGGGGGCGGATAGTTACACTGAAGCTTTCTTT
NA	TRBJ1-4	TRBV14	NA	CASSQATGGNEKLFF	TGTGCCAGCAGCCAAGCGACAGGCGGGAATGAAAAACTGTTTTTT
NA	TRBJ2-5	TRBV9	NA	CASSVGGGATRSETQYF	TGTGCCAGCAGCGTAGGTGGTGGAGCGACCCGGTCGGAGACCCAGTACTTC
TRBD2	TRBJ2-1	TRBV5-4	NA	CASSPGASGRGGDEQFF	TGTGCCAGCAGCCCAGGGGCTAGCGGGAGGGGGGGAGATGAGCAGTTCTTC
TRBD1	TRBJ2-5	TRBV18	NA	CASSQGQRVETQYF	TGTGCCAGCTCTCAGGGACAGCGAGTAGAGACCCAGTACTTC
NA	TRBJ1-5	TRBV11-2	few	CASSLGAGGNQPQHF	TGTGCCAGCAGCTTAGGGGCCGGGGGGAATCAGCCCCAGCATTTT
TRBD2	TRBJ2-5	TRBV19	NA	CASSIKAVGLAGQETQYF	TGTGCCAGTAGTATCAAAGCCGTGGGGCTAGCGGGACAAGAGACCCAGTACTTC
TRBD2	TRBJ2-3	TRBV30	NA	CAWSVASGLSTDTQYF	TGTGCCTGGAGTGTTGCTAGCGGGTTAAGCACAGATACGCAGTATTTT
NA	TRBJ2-3	TRBV5-6	NA	CASRDRGSTDTQYF	TGTGCCAGCAGGGATAGAGGAAGCACAGATACGCAGTATTTT
TRBD2	TRBJ2-1	TRBV19	NA	CASSIASGFNEQFF	TGTGCCAGTAGTATAGCTAGCGGTTTCAATGAGCAGTTCTTC
NA	TRBJ2-7	TRBV29-1	NA	CSVAMGTGPYEQYF	TGCAGCGTCGCCATGGGAACAGGCCCCTACGAGCAGTACTTC
NA	TRBJ2-4	TRBV9	NA	CASSVGGAVLAKNIQYF	TGTGCCAGCAGCGTAGGTGGGGCAGTTCTAGCCAAAAACATTCAGTACTTC
TRBD2	TRBJ2-5	TRBV7-2	few	CASSTGTSGRETQYF	TGTGCCAGCAGCACCGGGACTAGCGGGAGAGAGACCCAGTACTTC
TRBD2	TRBJ2-1	TRBV30	few	CAWRDRTSDPYNEQFF	TGTGCCTGGAGGGATCGGACTAGCGATCCCTACAATGAGCAGTTCTTC
TRBD1	TRBJ2-2	TRBV6-6	NA	CASTSGQGNTGELFF	TGTGCCAGCACGTCGGGACAGGGGAACACCGGGGAGCTGTTTTTT
NA	TRBJ2-7	TRBV2	few	CASSPTYEQYF	TGTGCCAGCAGTCCTACCTACGAGCAGTACTTC
TRBD1	TRBJ1-2	TRBV7-9	NA	CASSSGQGNYGYTF	TGTGCCAGCAGCTCGGGACAGGGAAACTATGGCTACACCTTC
NA	TRBJ1-3	TRBV19	few	CASSIGGGRGIGNTIYF	TGTGCCAGTAGTATCGGGGGAGGACGCGGAATTGGAAACACCATATATTTT
NA	TRBJ2-3	TRBV5-6	NA	CASSLYRDPSTDTQYF	TGTGCCAGCAGCCTTTACAGGGACCCAAGCACAGATACGCAGTATTTT
NA	TRBJ1-2	TRBV5-1	NA	CASRPQEDYGYTF	TGCGCCAGCAGACCCCAGGAGGACTATGGCTACACCTTC
TRBD1	TRBJ1-2	TRBV6-5	NA	CASRPGQGSLYGYTF	TGTGCCAGCAGACCCGGACAGGGGAGCCTCTATGGCTACACCTTC
TRBD2	TRBJ2-5	TRBV7-9	few	CASSAAGVQETQYF	TGTGCCAGCAGCGCAGCGGGGGTTCAAGAGACCCAGTACTTC
TRBD2	TRBJ2-3	TRBV5-1	NA	CASSLAGASTDTQYF	TGCGCCAGCAGCCTAGCGGGGGCTAGCACAGATACGCAGTATTTT
TRBD1	TRBJ2-2	TRBV5-1	few	CASSEMQGATGELFF	TGCGCCAGCAGCGAGATGCAGGGGGCTACCGGGGAGCTGTTTTTT
TRBD1	TRBJ1-5	TRBV27	NA	CASSTGQAPHQPQHF	TGTGCCAGCAGTACGGGACAGGCCCCCCATCAGCCCCAGCATTTT
TRBD1	TRBJ2-1	TRBV10-2	NA	CASRETGGSYNEQFF	TGCGCCAGCAGGGAAACAGGGGGCTCCTACAATGAGCAGTTCTTC
TRBD2	TRBJ2-5	TRBV5-1	NA	CASSPQPGGGQETQYF	TGCGCCAGCAGCCCACAGCCCGGGGGGGGCCAAGAGACCCAGTACTTC
TRBD1	TRBJ1-2	TRBV4-2	few	CASSHPDRELYGYTF	TGTGCCAGCAGCCACCCGGACAGGGAACTCTATGGCTACACCTTC
TRBD1	TRBJ1-2	TRBV5-1	NA	CASSLVTGEGYGYTF	TGCGCCAGCAGCTTGGTGACAGGGGAAGGCTATGGCTACACCTTC
NA	TRBJ2-2	TRBV5-8	few	CASSFKAGLPGELFF	TGTGCCAGCAGCTTTAAGGCAGGCCTTCCCGGGGAGCTGTTTTTT
NA	TRBJ2-3	TRBV18	NA	CASSPVGGSDTQYF	TGTGCCAGCTCACCAGTAGGAGGATCAGATACGCAGTATTTT
NA	TRBJ2-7	TRBV11-2	few	CASSLVEGKAYEQYF	TGTGCCAGCAGCTTAGTGGAGGGTAAGGCCTACGAGCAGTACTTC
TRBD1	TRBJ2-3	TRBV7-7	NA	CASSLGTGNTDTQYF	TGTGCTAGCAGCTTAGGGACAGGGAACACAGATACGCAGTATTTT
NA	TRBJ2-4	TRBV4-1	NA	CASSQPGGEDTAAKNIQYF	TGCGCCAGCAGCCAACCCGGCGGGGAAGACACAGCAGCCAAAAACATTCAGTACTTC
TRBD1	TRBJ1-5	TRBV5-6	few	CASSLDRDQPQHF	TGTGCCAGCAGCCTAGACAGGGATCAGCCCCAGCATTTT
NA	TRBJ2-5	TRBV30	NA	CAWSVLQEQETQYF	TGTGCCTGGAGTGTACTGCAGGAACAAGAGACCCAGTACTTC
NA	TRBJ1-1	TRBV9	few	CASSVDTLNTEAFF	TGTGCCAGCAGCGTTGACACCTTGAACACTGAAGCTTTCTTT
NA	TRBJ1-1	TRBV5-1	NA	CASSLEALNTEAFF	TGCGCCAGCAGCTTGGAAGCGCTGAACACTGAAGCTTTCTTT
TRBD1	TRBJ1-1	TRBV11-2	few	CASSPGQGATMNTEAFF	TGTGCCAGCAGCCCAGGACAGGGGGCGACTATGAACACTGAAGCTTTCTTT